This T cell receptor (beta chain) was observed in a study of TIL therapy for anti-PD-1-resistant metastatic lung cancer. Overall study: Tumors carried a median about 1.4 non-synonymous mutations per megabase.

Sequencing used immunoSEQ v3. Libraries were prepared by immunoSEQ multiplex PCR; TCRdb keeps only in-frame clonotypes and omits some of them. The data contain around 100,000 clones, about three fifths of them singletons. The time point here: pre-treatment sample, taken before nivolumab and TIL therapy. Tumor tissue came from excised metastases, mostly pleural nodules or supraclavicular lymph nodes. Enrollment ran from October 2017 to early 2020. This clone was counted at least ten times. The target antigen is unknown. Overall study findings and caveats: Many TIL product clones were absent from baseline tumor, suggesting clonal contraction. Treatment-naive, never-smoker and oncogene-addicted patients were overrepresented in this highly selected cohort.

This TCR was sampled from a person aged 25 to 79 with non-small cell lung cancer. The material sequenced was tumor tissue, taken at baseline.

CDR3 residues: CATSPAGSYEQYF. The CDR3 region has the DNA TGTGCCACCAGCCCGGCAGGGTCCTACGAGCAGTACTTC. V usage is TRBV15 and J usage is TRBJ2-7; tentative D call: TRBD1 (5 bases). V was clipped by 5 bases and J by 1 base, with 9 bases between them. Germline CDR1 reads LNHNV; CDR2 reads YYDKDF (reference sequence). CDR3 length: 13 residues.